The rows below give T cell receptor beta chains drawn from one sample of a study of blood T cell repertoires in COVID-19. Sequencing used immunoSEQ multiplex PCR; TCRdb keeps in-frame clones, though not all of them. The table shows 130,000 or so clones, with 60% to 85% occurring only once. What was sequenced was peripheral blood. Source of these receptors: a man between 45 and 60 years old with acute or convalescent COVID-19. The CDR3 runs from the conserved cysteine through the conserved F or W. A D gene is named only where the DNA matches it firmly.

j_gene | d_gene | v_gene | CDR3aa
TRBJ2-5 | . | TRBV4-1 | CASSQGGSPETQYF
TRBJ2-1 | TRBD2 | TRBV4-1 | CASSQALRGGGYNEQFF
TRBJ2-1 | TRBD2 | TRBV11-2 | CASSLGTSGRVIRIF
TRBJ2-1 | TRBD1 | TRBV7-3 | CASSLTGPYNEQFF
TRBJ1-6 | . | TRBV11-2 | CASSLVAGYNSPLHF
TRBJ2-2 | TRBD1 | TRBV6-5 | CASRLQGLGGELFF
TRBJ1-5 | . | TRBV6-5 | CASSPEGGSNQPQHF
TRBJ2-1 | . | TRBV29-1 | CSVNIYSYNEQFF
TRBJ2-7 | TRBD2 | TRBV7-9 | CASSSSGVSYEQYF
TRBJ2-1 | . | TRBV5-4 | CASSASGGRKDEQFF
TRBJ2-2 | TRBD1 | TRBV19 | CASSADRGLIGELFF
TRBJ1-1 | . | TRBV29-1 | CSALLGQGITEAFF